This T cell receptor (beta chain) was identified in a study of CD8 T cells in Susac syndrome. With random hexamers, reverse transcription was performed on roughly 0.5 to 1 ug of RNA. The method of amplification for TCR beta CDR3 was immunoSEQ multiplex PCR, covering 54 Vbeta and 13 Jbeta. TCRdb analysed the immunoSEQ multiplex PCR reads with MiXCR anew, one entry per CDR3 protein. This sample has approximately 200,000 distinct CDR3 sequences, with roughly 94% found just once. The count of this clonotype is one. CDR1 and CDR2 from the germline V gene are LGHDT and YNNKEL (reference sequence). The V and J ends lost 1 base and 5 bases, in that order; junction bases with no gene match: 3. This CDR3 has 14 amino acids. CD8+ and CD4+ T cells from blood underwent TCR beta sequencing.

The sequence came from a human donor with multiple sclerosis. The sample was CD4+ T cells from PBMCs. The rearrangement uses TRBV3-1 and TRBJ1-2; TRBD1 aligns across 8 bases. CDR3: CASSQVGTGYGYTF. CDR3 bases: TGTGCCAGCAGCCAAGTAGGGACAGGATATGGCTACACCTTC.